Listed below are T cell receptor beta chains from one sample, sequenced in a study of T cell responses to AZD1222 COVID-19 vaccine. Some clones are missing from TCRdb's copy, which holds only in-frame ones; the method was immunoSEQ multiplex PCR. This sample carries 140,000 or so clones, about 86% of them seen once, and the ten largest clones take approximately 5%. The sample was peripheral blood, taken 28 days after the second AZD1222 dose. All receptors come from an adult who received the AZD1222 COVID-19 vaccine. Both conserved end residues are part of each CDR3.

CDR3	V	J
CASSSITILEAFF	TRBV12-3/TRBV12-4	TRBJ1-1
CASSVSLNTEAFF	TRBV7-9	TRBJ1-1
CASSLGPFQETQYF	TRBV5-1	TRBJ2-5
CASSHPGGDTDTQYF	TRBV3-1/TRBV3-2	TRBJ2-3
CASSQIGVSGNTIYF	TRBV16	TRBJ1-3
CASMRNTEAFF	TRBV2	TRBJ1-1
CASSLADLSSPLHF	TRBV7-9	TRBJ1-6
CASSPGIASSEQYF	TRBV27	TRBJ2-7
CASSSTGGLEKLFF	TRBV19	TRBJ1-4
CASTVSGSSDTQYF	TRBV9	TRBJ2-3
CASSLSGRFPVETQYF	TRBV7-7	TRBJ2-5
CASSLLTSPEKLFF	TRBV28	TRBJ1-4
CASRQGVSPLHF	TRBV12-3/TRBV12-4	TRBJ1-6
CSAGKGAEAFF	TRBV29-1	TRBJ1-1
CASSLTGAGGYTF	TRBV5-6	TRBJ1-2
CASLKNSYNEQFF	TRBV18	TRBJ2-1